The 17 T cell receptor beta chains below were found in one sample sequenced in a study of cytomegalovirus exposure and HLA in healthy donors. With 60 Vbeta and 13 Jbeta primers, the PCR was carried out. Clones were sequenced by immunoSEQ multiplex PCR, and TCRdb holds only the in-frame ones, with some missing. The sample includes about 150,000 clones, about three quarters of them seen just once. Sequencing was carried out using PBMCs. These receptors originate from a male donor in good health and CMV-seronegative.

The gene calls are TRBV5-8 and TRBJ2-2; 10 bases fit TRBD1. The germline CDR1 and CDR2 sequences are SGHTS and YDEGEE. The CDR3 loop spans 14 amino acids. V gave up 4 bases and J gave up 5 bases; unmatched junction bases: 2. This CDR3 reads CASSTGQGTGELFF. CDR3 sequence (DNA): TGTGCCAGCAGCACGGGACAGGGGACCGGGGAGCTGTTTTTT.

This chain connects TRBV7-2 to TRBJ1-6; maybe TRBD1 (5 bases). CDR3 size: 15 residues. Trimming took 5 bases from V and 3 from J, leaving 11 bases between them. CDR1 is SGHTA and CDR2 is FQGNSA in the germline V gene. CDR3 in DNA: TGTGCCAGCAGCCCGTGGGGGGGCTATAATTCACCCCTCCACTTT. It codes for CASSPWGGYNSPLHF.

This chain connects TRBV2 to TRBJ1-1; 7 bases line up with TRBD1. Germline CDR1 is SNHLY and CDR2 is FYNNEI. V trimming: 6 bases; J trimming: 0 bases; junction bases outside the gene matches: 4. The CDR3 consists of 14 residues. The CDR3 DNA reads TGTGCCAGCAGGGGGGACAGCATGAACACTGAAGCTTTCTTT. Translating it yields CASRGDSMNTEAFF.

The V and J genes are TRBV18 and TRBJ2-2; the D gene is possibly TRBD1 (5 bases). Trimming cost V 2 bases and J 0 bases, with 7 bases left between them. Per germline, CDR1 KGHSH and CDR2 LQKENI. The CDR3 has 15 amino acids. The CDR3 is CASSPGHTNTGELFF. The CDR3 DNA follows: TGTGCCAGCTCACCAGGACACACGAACACCGGGGAGCTGTTTTTT.

The CDR3 bases are TGTGCCAGCAGCTTATCCATTAGCTCCAATGAGCAGTTCTTC. Its translation: CASSLSISSNEQFF. V usage is TRBV7-9 and J usage is TRBJ2-1; D remains ambiguous. CDR3 length: 14 amino acids. V lost 2 bases, J lost 6 bases, and 11 bases lay in between. The germline gives CDR1 SEHNR, CDR2 FQNEAQ (reference sequence).

This rearrangement joins TRBV7-2 to TRBJ2-5, with 12 bases aligning to TRBD2. The CDR3 is 19 amino acids. Per the germline V gene, CDR1 is SGHTA and CDR2 is FQGNSA. The ends lost 5 bases at V and 4 bases at J; junction bases unmatched: 17. The CDR3 sequence: CASSPPARLAGELAETQYF. CDR3 coding DNA: TGTGCCAGCAGCCCTCCCGCCAGACTAGCGGGAGAGTTAGCAGAGACCCAGTACTTC.

The chain combines TRBV7-2 with TRBJ1-1; 9 positions match TRBD1. J gave up 0 bases and V 4 bases, and 9 bases lay outside the gene matches. Germline V gene lookup returns CDR1 SGHTA and CDR2 FQGNSA. CDR3 length: 17 residues. CDR3 coding DNA: TGTGCCAGCAGCTCCCCCGGGACAGGGCTTTTGAACACTGAAGCTTTCTTT. Its translation: CASSSPGTGLLNTEAFF.

The chain employs TRBV5-1 and TRBJ1-6; D gene ambiguous. V was shortened by 0 bases and J by 6 bases, with 10 bases between the two germline ends. The CDR3 covers 15 residues. Germline V CDR1 and CDR2: SGHRS, YFSETQ. The DNA of the CDR3 is TGCGCCAGCAGCTTGGGCGGCTCCACTAATTCACCCCTCCACTTT. The encoded protein is CASSLGGSTNSPLHF. The entire variable domain, with the rest obtained from reference TRBV5-1 and TRBJ1-6, is as follows: KAGVTQTPRYLIKTRGQQVTLSCSPISGHRSVSWYQQTPGQGLQFLFEYFSETQRNKGNFPGRFSGRQFSNSRSEMNVSTLELGDSALYLCASSLGGSTNSPLHFGNGTRLTVT.

This chain joins TRBV6-5 and TRBJ1-1, with a tentative D call TRBD1 (6 bases). The V end was cut by 6 bases, the J end by 0 bases, with 11 bases between. The CDR3 loop spans 14 amino acids. Germline V CDR1 and CDR2: MNHEY, SVGAGI. CDR3 residues: CASRKQGLNTEAFF. For the CDR3, the DNA is TGTGCCAGCAGAAAACAGGGATTGAACACTGAAGCTTTCTTT.

The gene calls are TRBV5-1 and TRBJ2-2, with a tentative D call TRBD2 (5 bases). The CDR3 has 14 amino acids. Germline V lookup: CDR1 SGHRS, CDR2 YFSETQ. V was pared by 8 bases and J by 7 bases, with 18 bases between. DNA of the CDR3: TGCGCCAGTCAAGTCGACCCGGGGATCGGGGAGCTGTTTTTT. This gives the protein CASQVDPGIGELFF.

The CDR3 DNA reads as TGTGCCAGCGGCCCCGGACAGGCCTACGAGCAGTACTTC. The encoded protein is CASGPGQAYEQYF. V usage is TRBV27 and J usage is TRBJ2-7; 7 bases are shared with TRBD1. The CDR3 runs to 13 residues. Germline CDR1 reads MNHEY; CDR2 reads SMNVEV (reference sequence). V lost 8 bases, J lost 2 bases, and 6 bases stayed unmatched.

The CDR3 reads CASSPPGLGAFF. The CDR3 nucleotides are TGTGCCAGCTCACCACCGGGACTGGGAGCTTTCTTT. The chain has TRBV18 and TRBJ1-1; a weak D match, TRBD1 (5 bases). There are 12 residues in the CDR3. CDR1 and CDR2 from the germline V gene are KGHSH and LQKENI. V was pared by 0 bases and J by 10 bases, with 9 bases between.

This chain joins TRBV11-2 and TRBJ2-7; 9 nucleotides match TRBD1. Germline V gene lookup returns CDR1 SGHAT and CDR2 FQNNGV. V lost 1 base and J lost 5; bases outside the gene matches: 3. There are 14 residues in the CDR3. DNA for the CDR3: TGTGCCAGCAGCTTAGGACAGGGGGTAGACGAGCAGTACTTC. It specifies CASSLGQGVDEQYF.

A few counts support this clone. The V gene is TRBV10-2, the J gene TRBJ1-6; 9 positions match TRBD1. The CDR3 totals 15 residues. The trim removed 6 bases at V and 14 bases at J, leaving 14 bases unmatched. Germline V gives CDR1 WSHSY, CDR2 SAAADI. The CDR3 is CASRPGTGSRGSLHF. The CDR3 nucleotides are TGCGCCAGCAGACCCGGGACAGGGAGCAGGGGATCCCTCCACTTT.

V usage is TRBV7-6 and J usage is TRBJ2-1; 13 bases line up with TRBD2. With 2 bases clipped from V and 6 bases from J, the junction kept 7 bases outside the gene matches. This CDR3 has 17 amino acids. The germline V gene encodes CDR1 SGHVS and CDR2 FNYEAQ. The CDR3 spells CASSLTRLAGGPNEQFF. CDR3 DNA: TGTGCCAGCAGCTTAACCCGACTAGCGGGGGGCCCCAATGAGCAGTTCTTC.

This clone was counted a few times. This chain connects TRBV18 to TRBJ2-3, with D tentatively TRBD2 (5 bases). The germline CDR1 and CDR2 sequences are KGHSH and LQKENI. V was trimmed by 3 bases and J by 3 bases, leaving 10 bases between them. This CDR3 contains 14 residues. The CDR3 here is CASSPLRDTDTQYF. CDR3 DNA sequence: TGTGCCAGCTCACCGTTGAGGGATACAGATACGCAGTATTTT.

The rearrangement uses TRBV13 and TRBJ2-1; tentative D call: TRBD1 (8 bases). V was shortened by 5 bases and J by 4 bases, with 15 bases between the two germline ends. Germline V gene sequence: CDR1 PRHDT, CDR2 FYEKMQ (reference sequence). The CDR3 is 15 residues long. The CDR3 here is CASSIGQGGYNEQFF. The CDR3 region has the DNA TGTGCCAGCAGCATTGGACAGGGAGGGTACAATGAGCAGTTCTTC.